The 27 T cell receptor beta chains reported below all come from one sample, sequenced in a study of T cells in Graves' hyperthyroidism and ophthalmopathy. RNA transcripts served as the template for amplifying TCR beta CDR3 regions. The TCR CDR3 first-round RT-PCR relied on the HTBI primer set. TCRdb reprocessed the multiplex PCR reads via MiXCR and lists one record per CDR3 protein. Counted here are a few hundred thousand distinct CDR3 sequences, 46% occurring once; the ten biggest clones make up approximately 7.5%. Sequencing was performed on peripheral blood or thyroid tissue (not recorded which). These receptors all stem from a young woman with Graves' hyperthyroidism.

This clonotype was detected ten times or more. J is TRBJ2-7 and V is TRBV20-1; 10 bases fit TRBD1. J was trimmed by 5 bases and V by 3 bases; bases with no gene match: 7. This CDR3 spans 14 amino acids. Germline V gene data show CDR1 as DFQATT and CDR2 as SNEGSKA (reference sequence). The CDR3 region is CSASLTGGADEQYF. In DNA, the CDR3 is TGCAGTGCTAGCCTGACAGGGGGCGCGGACGAGCAGTACTTC.

This chain uses TRBV7-6 with TRBJ2-6, with 7 nucleotides matching TRBD1. The length of the CDR3 is 14 residues. Germline V gene sequence: CDR1 SGHVS, CDR2 FNYEAQ. V was clipped by 5 bases and J by 4 bases; unmatched bases: 2. CDR3 region: CASSRGPGANVLTF. CDR3 DNA: TGTGCCAGCAGCAGGGGGCCGGGGGCCAACGTCCTGACTTTC. Full variable domain (outside the CDR3, taken from reference TRBV7-6 and TRBJ2-6): GAGVSQSPRYKVTKRGQDVALRCDPISGHVSLYWYRQALGQGPEFLTYFNYEAQQDKSGLPNDRFSAERPEGSISTLTIQRTEQRDSAMYRCASSRGPGANVLTFGAGSRLTVL.

This clonotype was detected many times. This sequence joins TRBV4-1 and TRBJ1-4, with a tentative D call TRBD1 (5 bases). There are 14 residues in the CDR3. Germline CDR1 and CDR2: MGHRA and YSYEKL. V was shortened by 4 bases and J by 7 bases, with 13 bases between the two germline ends. CDR3 in DNA: TGCGCCAGCAGCCCCGGGAGGGGAGGTGAAAAACTGTTTTTT. Translated, it gives CASSPGRGGEKLFF.

The chain uses TRBV10-3 and TRBJ2-7; 9 bases line up with TRBD2. Germline CDR1 is ENHRY and CDR2 is SYGVKD. V shed 3 bases and J 2 bases; nucleotides not matched to a gene: 8. The CDR3 is 16 amino acids. CDR3 loop: CAISESTSGVAYEQYF. The DNA for the CDR3 is TGTGCCATCAGTGAATCGACTAGCGGAGTCGCCTACGAGCAGTACTTC.

This clonotype was detected once. V usage is TRBV20-1 and J usage is TRBJ1-5; the D gene is possibly TRBD1 (5 bases). The V gene lost 1 base and the J gene lost 0 bases, with 16 bases spanning the gap. Germline CDR1 DFQATT, CDR2 SNEGSKA (reference sequence). This CDR3 contains 17 residues. The CDR3 DNA sequence: TGCAGTGCTAGAGCGGGTCTGTGGGACGTTAGCAATCAGCCCCAGCATTTT. This translates into CSARAGLWDVSNQPQHF.

With regard to this clonotype: One base away lies a much larger clone, so this may be a sequencing read error. The genes are TRBV11-2 and TRBJ1-6; the D gene is possibly TRBD1 (5 bases). Looked up from germline, CDR1 is SGHAT and CDR2 is FQNNGV. This CDR3 spans 18 amino acids. CDR3 loop: CASSLYPPGRVDNSPLHF. The CDR3 coding sequence is TGCGCCAGCAGCTTGTACCCTCCTGGCAGGGTCGATAATTCACCCCTCCACTTT.

This clonotype was seen more than once but under ten times. The chain is built from TRBV4-3 and TRBJ1-1, with D unclear. V lost 0 bases and J 0 bases, leaving 11 bases between the germline ends. The CDR3 sequence is 16 residues long. Germline CDR1 reads LGHNA; CDR2 reads YSLEER. CDR3 in DNA: TGCGCCAGCAGCCAAGATCTGAACAGCATGAACACTGAAGCTTTCTTT. Residues: CASSQDLNSMNTEAFF.

The J gene is TRBJ2-2, the V gene TRBV18, with a weak D call TRBD2 (6 bases). The germline V gene has CDR1 KGHSH and CDR2 LQKENI. Trimming stripped 4 bases from V and 0 bases from J, with 9 bases between. The CDR3 runs 15 residues. The chain's CDR3 is CASSRDSSNTGELFF. CDR3 nucleotide sequence: TGTGCCAGCTCACGGGACTCTTCGAACACCGGGGAGCTGTTTTTT.

Only one count was recorded for this clonotype. The J gene is TRBJ2-2, the V gene TRBV5-6; unclear D gene. The CDR3 is 16 amino acids. Germline V gene lookup returns CDR1 SGHDT and CDR2 YYEEEE. V was cut by 4 bases and J by 2 bases, with 15 bases left in between. Here the CDR3 DNA reads TGTGCCAGCAGCCCGGCTCGCGGCCTCAACACCGGGGAGCTGTTTTTT. This encodes CASSPARGLNTGELFF.

The chain is built from TRBV20-1 and TRBJ2-7; 12 bases fit TRBD2. The V gene end was trimmed by 3 bases and the J gene end by 7 bases; junction bases not matched to a gene: 13. This CDR3 spans 16 amino acids. Germline V gene sequence: CDR1 DFQATT, CDR2 SNEGSKA (reference sequence). CDR3 protein: CSASFPSGRALGEQYF. In DNA form, the CDR3 reads TGCAGTGCTAGTTTTCCTAGCGGGAGGGCCTTGGGGGAGCAGTACTTC.

The chain joins TRBV29-1 to TRBJ1-2; 9 nucleotides line up with TRBD1. The germline V gene has CDR1 SQVTM and CDR2 ANQGSEA. The CDR3 consists of 13 residues. V shed 3 bases, J shed 6 bases, and the junction held 5 bases outside the gene matches. The CDR3 DNA sequence: TGCAGCGTTGATCGGGGACAGGGCGATGGCTACACCTTC. Its protein product is CSVDRGQGDGYTF.

This rearrangement joins TRBV27 to TRBJ1-4, with 9 nucleotides matching TRBD1. This CDR3 contains 15 residues. Trimming at V came to 4 bases and at J to 7 bases, leaving 7 bases not matched to a gene. The germline V gene has CDR1 MNHEY and CDR2 SMNVEV (reference sequence). The CDR3, as DNA: TGTGCCAGCAGTTCCAAGACAGGGGGGTTTGAAAAACTGTTTTTT. Translating gives CASSSKTGGFEKLFF.

Notes on this clonotype: The junction shows a germline mismatch at one end, possibly a read error. The gene calls are TRBV7-7 and TRBJ2-5; TRBD1 matches at 7 bases. The length of the CDR3 is 13 residues. CDR1 SSHAT and CDR2 FNYEAQ come from the germline V gene (reference sequence). Here the CDR3 reads CASSRNRGETQYF. CDR3 in DNA: TGTGCTAGCAGCAGAAACAGGGGAGAGACCCAGTACTTC.

Concerning this clonotype itself: The CDR3 end shows no conserved phenylalanine or tryptophan, and so a read error is likely. It is unclear where the CDR3 begins or ends on the DNA, so no DNA is shown, and the CDR3 is as TCRdb lists it. V gene TRBV2 combines with J gene TRBJ1-1. Germline V CDR1 and CDR2: SNHLY, FYNNEI. The CDR3 numbers 13 amino acids, ends counted. The CDR3 region is CASSVLGYTEAFL.

This clonotype has at least ten counts. Relative to the germline gene, one junction end is altered; a read error may explain this. The gene calls are TRBV5-1 and TRBJ1-4; D is possibly TRBD1 (5 bases). Per the germline V gene, CDR1 is SGHRS and CDR2 is YFSETQ. This CDR3 contains 15 residues. CDR3: CASSLGTATNEKLFF. The CDR3 DNA sequence: TGTGCCAGCAGCTTAGGGACTGCAACTAATGAAAAACTGTTTTTT. Full variable domain (missing parts from reference TRBV5-1 and TRBJ1-4): KAGVTQTPRYLIKTRGQQVTLSCSPISGHRSVSWYQQTPGQGLQFLFEYFSETQRNKGNFPGRFSGRQFSNSRSEMNVSTLELGDSALYLCASSLGTATNEKLFFGSGTQLSVL.

The V call is TRBV20-1, the J call TRBJ1-3; TRBD1 matches 12 bases. The CDR3 loop spans 17 amino acids. The J segment lost 8 bases and the V segment lost 8 bases, leaving 19 bases of the junction unmatched. The V gene's germline CDR1 is DFQATT and CDR2 SNEGSKA (reference sequence). CDR3 loop: CSTTGPGTGGYGYTIYF. Here the CDR3 DNA reads TGCAGTACGACAGGCCCGGGGACAGGGGGCTATGGCTACACCATATATTTT.

This clonotype was recorded many times. This rearrangement joins TRBV11-3 to TRBJ2-7; TRBD2 matches at 9 bases. V lost 0 bases and J lost 5; bases outside the gene matches: 5. CDR1 and CDR2 from the germline V gene are SGHNT and YENEEA. The CDR3 has 15 residues. CDR3 in DNA: TGTGCCAGCAGCTTAGAGCCGCTAGCGGGAAACGAGCAGTACTTC. It is translated as CASSLEPLAGNEQYF.

This clonotype was recorded a few times. The chain is built from TRBV10-3 and TRBJ2-3; TRBD2 agrees at 9 bases. The germline V gene encodes CDR1 ENHRY and CDR2 SYGVKD. With 3 bases clipped from V and 1 base from J, the junction kept 2 bases outside the gene matches. The CDR3 loop spans 15 amino acids. The CDR3 coding sequence is TGTGCCATCAGTGATCAGCGGGAGGGCACAGATACGCAGTATTTT. Protein product: CAISDQREGTDTQYF.

This clonotype was counted only a few times. The CDR3 bases are TGTGCCACCAGCAGAGTTGGGACAGGGTACAATGAGCAGTTCTTC. Protein product: CATSRVGTGYNEQFF. J is TRBJ2-1 and V is TRBV15; the match to TRBD1 covers 9 bases. With V trimmed by 1 base and J by 4 bases, 2 bases remained unmatched. This CDR3 has 15 amino acids. Germline V gene sequence: CDR1 LNHNV, CDR2 YYDKDF (reference sequence).

The V and J genes are TRBV20-1 and TRBJ2-7, with 8 bases that match TRBD1. This CDR3 is 14 amino acids long. The junction had 6 bases not matched to a gene; V was cut back by 0 bases and J by 5 bases. Germline values: CDR1 DFQATT, CDR2 SNEGSKA (reference sequence). The CDR3 nucleotides are TGCAGTGCTAGAGACGACAGGGGCGTAGACGAGCAGTACTTC. Protein: CSARDDRGVDEQYF.

This clonotype has a count of ten or more. This CDR3 reads CSAPSLYGYTF. The CDR3, as DNA: TGCAGTGCTCCATCCCTCTATGGCTACACCTTC. The rearrangement links TRBV20-1 to TRBJ1-2; D ambiguous. The CDR3 length is 11 residues. The germline V gene has CDR1 DFQATT and CDR2 SNEGSKA (reference sequence). The V end lost 5 bases, the J end lost 4 bases, and 8 bases lay between the germline ends.

The rearrangement uses TRBV20-1 and TRBJ1-5, with D possibly matching TRBD1 (6 bases). The CDR3 contains 16 residues. The V gene's germline CDR1 is DFQATT and CDR2 SNEGSKA (reference sequence). Trimming took 3 bases from V and 0 from J, leaving 15 bases between them. CDR3: CSARRQGTNSNQPQHF. The CDR3, as DNA: TGCAGTGCTAGGCGTCAGGGGACGAATAGCAATCAGCCCCAGCATTTT.

This chain uses TRBV12-3 or TRBV12-4 with TRBJ2-5; 11 bases agree with TRBD1. The CDR3 runs to 16 residues. Trimming took 1 base from V and 5 from J; bases not matched to a gene: 6. The CDR3 nucleotides are TGTGCCAGCAGTTTAGAGGGACAGGGGGTGGTGGAGACCCAGTACTTC. This sequence encodes CASSLEGQGVVETQYF.

This clonotype has only one observation. A read error may produce the germline difference seen at one junction end. V gene TRBV24-1 combines with J gene TRBJ2-6; 9 nucleotides align to TRBD1. The germline V gene has CDR1 KGHDR and CDR2 SFDVKD. The CDR3 runs 13 residues. This chain's CDR3 is CATPPRTGETFAF. In DNA, the CDR3 is TGTGCCACCCCTCCTAGGACAGGGGAGACTTTCGCTTTC.

A word on this clonotype: It may be a read error: a sequence one base away is much more abundant. The chain employs TRBV9 and TRBJ1-2; 8 positions match TRBD1. This CDR3 has 14 residues. Germline V gene lookup returns CDR1 SGDLS and CDR2 YYNGEE. CDR3 sequence reads: CASSSWTGNYGYAF. CDR3 sequence (DNA): TGTGCCAGCAGCTCCTGGACAGGGAACTATGGCTACGCCTTC.

This clonotype was counted ten times or more. The genes are TRBV9 and TRBJ2-7; a weak D match, TRBD2 (5 bases). CDR1 and CDR2 from the germline V gene are SGDLS and YYNGEE. The CDR3 is made up of 13 amino acids. Trimming took off 0 bases at V and 1 base at J, with 5 bases between the two ends. The CDR3 DNA is TGTGCCAGCAGCGTAGGCGGGTCCTACGAGCAGTACTTC. It yields the protein CASSVGGSYEQYF.

The genes are TRBV7-8 and TRBJ2-1; D is ambiguous. Looked up from germline, CDR1 is SGHVS and CDR2 is FQNEAQ. The V end lost 1 base, the J end lost 5 bases, and 6 bases lay between the germline ends. The CDR3 consists of 13 residues. CDR3 protein: CASSLGLHNEQFF. CDR3 sequence (DNA): TGTGCCAGCAGCTTAGGCCTACACAATGAGCAGTTCTTC.